This T cell receptor beta chain was profiled in a study of OX40 agonist ivuxolimab in advanced cancers. Trimming took off 5 bases at V and 4 bases at J, with 14 bases between the two ends. Germline-derived CDR1 and CDR2 are SEHNR and FQNEAQ (reference sequence). The CDR3 is made up of 14 amino acids. The protocol was immunoSEQ multiplex PCR, while the TCRdb copy is restricted to in-frame clones and leaves out a portion. The sample carries around 30,000 clones, approximately 86% recorded once. The material sequenced was CD4+ or CD8+ T cells sorted from blood, taken in a trial of the OX40 agonist ivuxolimab. The rearrangement joins TRBV7-9 to TRBJ1-2; D ambiguous. This receptor was taken from an adult with an advanced solid tumor such as melanoma, head and neck, liver or kidney cancer. CDR3 residues: CASSPKTIVYGYTF. CDR3 bases: TGTGCCAGCAGCCCCAAGACTATCGTCTATGGCTACACCTTC.